This T cell receptor (beta chain) was obtained from a study of identical twins (dated by TCRdb to 2015 to 2016). Regarding the research as a whole: The study deep-sequenced TCR alpha and beta repertoires from monozygotic twins, unrelated adults of various ages and cord blood to test whether fetal clonotypes persist. Replicate twin experiments were performed at different times using different library preparation protocols to rule out contamination.

What the authors observed across the whole study: Compared with coincidental sharing between unrelated individuals, out-of-frame TCR alpha sequences shared between twins had an excess of sequences with low generation probability. In monozygotic twins, recombination models systematically underestimated out-of-frame TCR alpha sharing, but the models matched the sharing seen between unrelated individuals. Abundant cord blood beta clonotypes had fewer insertions, young adult naive repertoires showed a similar but weaker trend, and memory repertoires showed no such trend. Because the same donors could not be followed over many years, the conclusions depended on cross-sectional statistical analysis. A weaker excess of twin sharing was found in beta out-of-frame sequences because the signal-to-noise ratio was lowered by fewer shared sequences. Zero-insertion analyses could be partly confounded by invariant T cells such as MAIT and iNKT, though diverse VJ usage argued against such confounding for most clonotypes.

Concerning this clonotype: It lacks a known antigen. Base qualities are not recorded, but no much larger clone differs from it by a single base.

From a lookup of the germline V gene (reference sequence), CDR1 and CDR2 are LGHDT and YNNKEL. Including cysteine and phenylalanine, the CDR3 has 15 amino acids. This entry keeps only the CDR3 DNA: 45 bases, framed from base 1. Every donor was a healthy Caucasian. Library generation was performed with 5' RACE. TCRdb lists the instrument as Illumina HiSeq 2000. A universal primer binding site was introduced by template switching, and a unique molecular identifier was present in the final cDNA, enabling accurate counting of TCR cDNA molecules. First-strand cDNA for TCR alpha and beta chains was synthesized from specific primers in the conserved constant-segment region. To control for contamination, each cDNA library was double barcoded with a SMART-Mk sample barcode plus Illumina barcodes. Two successive PCR steps introduced TruSeq adapter sequences along with Illumina sample barcodes. The TCR alpha and beta cDNA libraries were sequenced on the Illumina HiSeq platform using custom primers. Per the authors' processing: MiGEC processed the raw reads to extract unique molecular identifiers, while MiXCR was used to determine the CDR3 positions. Recombination models were inferred per individual with the repgenHMM and IGoR tools using an EM algorithm. Shared clonotypes were analyzed with the tcR package in R, and sharing was normalized by the product of cloneset sizes. Out-of-frame nonproductive sequences were analyzed to study raw recombination free of thymic and clonal selection effects. Through fastp at Q25 and MiXCR, TCRdb rebuilt clones from the public reads, retaining in-frame beta chains. When rows share a CDR3 protein, they turn into one entry using the most common DNA and genes. The V and J calls and clone size come from TCRdb's table, not from the authors' own analysis. The sample includes more than 1.5 million distinct CDR3 sequences, with less than 40% observed a single time. Around 0.25% of the sample is in the top ten clones.

This clonotype originated in a newborn girl in good health. Sequencing was carried out using cord blood. The rearrangement combines TRBV3-1 with TRBJ2-5; the D region may be TRBD1 or TRBD2, each matching 5 bases equally. The better agreement between TRBJ2-7 and the DNA end casts doubt on the J call. DNA sequence: TGTGCCAGCAGCGACGGCCCAGGGAGTGTATACGAGCAGTACTTC. This encodes CASSDGPGSVYEQYF.